This T cell receptor (beta chain) was obtained from a study of T cell repertoires in cytomegalovirus infection. Study summary: It can be stated that public TCR beta signatures indicated CMV infection as well as a matching HLA type.

Germline assignment: CDR1 DFQATT and CDR2 SNEGSKA (reference sequence). The J segment lost 0 bases and the V segment lost 5 bases, leaving 11 bases of the junction unmatched. The CDR3 is 17 amino acids. MiXCR, run by TCRdb on the reads, gives a single entry per CDR3 protein. The repertoire holds fewer than 1,000,000 distinct CDR3 sequences, with roughly 31% as singletons. About this clonotype itself: Antigen specificity is unknown.

The source was cultured CD8+ T cells from PBMCs, collected from culture after CMV antigen stimulation. The rearrangement links TRBV20-1 to TRBJ1-4; 8 positions agree with TRBD1. This TCR came from a human donor in good health (CMV status not recorded). Some clones in this sample may be carry-over from other donors' samples. The CDR3 reads CSAGGGTGDATNEKLFF. The CDR3, as DNA: TGCAGTGCTGGGGGGGGGACAGGCGATGCAACTAATGAAAAACTGTTTTTT.